The 20 T cell receptor beta chains presented below share a single source sample, sequenced in a study of blood T cell repertoires in COVID-19. The data were produced by immunoSEQ multiplex PCR, yet TCRdb's version contains in-frame clones alone and is incomplete. The data show about 190,000 clones, around 80% seen once. Sequencing used peripheral blood. These receptors were collected from a man aged 55 to 70 with acute or convalescent COVID-19.

This clone was detected a few times. V is TRBV7-9 and J is TRBJ2-7; 7 bases match TRBD1. Germline CDR1 SEHNR, CDR2 FQNEAQ (reference sequence). The CDR3 extends over 14 amino acids. Unmatched junction bases numbered 9, after V lost 7 bases and J lost 3 bases. Here the CDR3 reads CASTATGSYYEQYF. The CDR3 nucleotides are TGTGCCAGCACAGCGACAGGGTCCTACTACGAGCAGTACTTC.

This clone was counted a few times. V and J are TRBV15 and TRBJ2-1; D gene uncertain. CDR1 is LNHNV, CDR2 YYDKDF, per germline (reference sequence). V was pared by 0 bases and J by 10 bases, with 10 bases between. The CDR3 length is 13 residues. DNA of the CDR3: TGTGCCACCAGCAGAGATCGTCTCGGGGAGCAGTTCTTC. As protein: CATSRDRLGEQFF.

The chain couples TRBV6-1 to TRBJ1-1, with D maybe TRBD1 (6 bases). Germline CDR1 and CDR2: MNHNS and SASEGT. The CDR3 spans 13 residues. Between the trimmed V and J ends, which lost 2 bases and 5 bases, there was a span of 9 bases. The CDR3 DNA sequence: TGTGCCAGCAGTGAATCCCAGGGGACTGAAGCTTTCTTT. Residues: CASSESQGTEAFF.

J is TRBJ2-1 and V is TRBV3-1 (or the pseudogene TRBV3-2), with no clear D. Germline assignment: CDR1 LGHDT and CDR2 YNNKEL (reference sequence). The V end lost 0 bases, the J end lost 10 bases, and 10 bases lay between the germline ends. The CDR3 spans 13 residues. CDR3 protein: CASSQEVVREQFF. The DNA of the CDR3 is TGTGCCAGCAGCCAAGAGGTGGTCAGAGAGCAGTTCTTC.

The gene calls are TRBV19 and TRBJ2-7; D might be TRBD2 (5 bases). In germline, CDR1 is LNHDA, CDR2 SQIVND (reference sequence). V gave up 3 bases and J gave up 0 bases, with 12 bases separating them. The CDR3 runs 15 residues. CDR3 sequence: CASSISGLSSYEQYF. In nucleotides, the CDR3 is TGTGCCAGTAGTATCAGCGGACTTAGCTCCTACGAGCAGTACTTC.

The V gene is TRBV13, the J gene TRBJ2-7; possible D gene TRBD1, 6 bases. Germline CDR1 is PRHDT and CDR2 is FYEKMQ (reference sequence). This CDR3 is 13 amino acids long. V was clipped by 1 base and J by 3 bases, with 7 bases between them. Written as DNA, the CDR3 is TGTGCCAGCAGCTTAGCAGGGGACTACGAGCAGTACTTC. Encoded protein: CASSLAGDYEQYF.

This rearrangement joins TRBV5-4 to TRBJ1-1, with TRBD1 matching over 11 bases. This CDR3 contains 15 residues. Germline lookup yields CDR1 SGHNT and CDR2 YYREEE (reference sequence). V trimming: 4 bases; J trimming: 1 base; junction bases outside the gene matches: 3. The CDR3, as DNA: TGTGCCAGCAGCCGGACAGGGGGCACGAACACTGAAGCTTTCTTT. This encodes CASSRTGGTNTEAFF.

This rearrangement joins TRBV6-2 or TRBV6-3 to TRBJ1-1, with D possibly matching TRBD1 (6 bases). The V and J ends lost 4 bases and 4 bases respectively, with 13 bases between them. CDR1 is MNHEY and CDR2 is SVGEGT in the germline V gene. The CDR3 has 14 residues. Here the CDR3 reads CASSSNRELTEAFF. The CDR3 nucleotides read TGTGCCAGCAGTTCCAACAGGGAGCTCACTGAAGCTTTCTTT.

V gene TRBV4-3 combines with J gene TRBJ2-7; TRBD1 is a possible D gene (6 bases). Germline CDR1 LGHNA, CDR2 YSLEER. V shed 0 bases and J shed 5 bases, with 11 bases lying between them. The CDR3 has 14 amino acids. CDR3 nucleotide sequence: TGCGCCAGCAGCCAAGAACGCAGGGGCGACGAGCAGTACTTC. Residues: CASSQERRGDEQYF.

The chain uses TRBV5-4 and TRBJ2-1, with TRBD2 matching 8 bases. The germline CDR1 and CDR2 sequences are SGHNT and YYREEE (reference sequence). Losses at the gene ends were 1 base for V and 2 bases for J; bases not matched to a gene: 5. This CDR3 is built from 16 residues. CDR3 protein: CASSLSLAGTYNEQFF. The CDR3 DNA sequence: TGTGCCAGCAGCTTGTCTCTAGCGGGCACCTACAATGAGCAGTTCTTC.

The CDR3, as DNA: TGTGCCAGCGCGGGACTAGCCTGCTTTCGAGCCCGATACAATGAGCAGTTCTTC. Its protein is CASAGLACFRARYNEQFF. J is TRBJ2-1 and V is TRBV25-1, with TRBD2 matching 9 bases. V was pared by 8 bases and J by 4 bases, with 18 bases of the junction left unmatched. Per germline, CDR1 MGHDK and CDR2 SYGVNS. This CDR3 has 18 amino acids.

The chain links TRBV29-1 to TRBJ1-2; tentative D call: TRBD1 (6 bases). The CDR3 has 10 amino acids. Trimming stripped 7 bases from V and 8 bases from J, with 11 bases between. Germline CDR1 is SQVTM and CDR2 is ANQGSEA. CDR3 in DNA: TGCAGCGGCGGGGGGGGCGGCTACACCTTC. This gives the protein CSGGGGGYTF.

This chain links TRBV7-2 with TRBJ1-4; D remains unclear. CDR1 is SGHTA and CDR2 is FQGNSA in the germline V gene. This CDR3 contains 15 residues. V was trimmed by 4 bases and J by 4 bases, leaving 13 bases between them. The CDR3 here is CASSSYLARNEKLFF. The CDR3 coding sequence is TGTGCCAGCAGCTCCTACTTAGCCCGTAATGAAAAACTGTTTTTT. Combining the CDR3 with reference TRBV7-2 and TRBJ1-4 gives the whole variable domain GAGVSQSPSNKVTEKGKDVELRCDPISGHTALYWYRQSLGQGLEFLIYFQGNSAPDKSGLPSDRFSAERTGGSVSTLTIQRTQQEDSAVYLCASSSYLARNEKLFFGSGTQLSVL.

The chain combines TRBV2 with TRBJ2-1; TRBD2 aligns across 8 bases. Germline CDR1 and CDR2: SNHLY and FYNNEI. With V trimmed by 4 bases and J by 15 bases, 8 bases remained unmatched. The CDR3 extends over 12 amino acids. CDR3 bases: TGTGCCAGCAGTGGATGGCGGGAGGATGGGTTCTTC. Its protein product is CASSGWREDGFF.

The rearrangement links TRBV15 to TRBJ1-5; 7 bases agree with TRBD1. There are 14 residues in the CDR3. J lost 7 bases, V lost 0 bases, and 3 bases had no gene match. Germline values: CDR1 LNHNV, CDR2 YYDKDF (reference sequence). The CDR3 sequence is CATSRDRGPQPQHF. Here the CDR3 DNA reads TGTGCCACCAGCAGAGATAGGGGGCCGCAGCCCCAGCATTTT.

The count of this clone is one. This chain connects TRBV4-1 to TRBJ1-2; no clear D. The length of the CDR3 is 13 residues. Germline values: CDR1 MGHRA, CDR2 YSYEKL. V was pared by 1 base and J by 5 bases, with 8 bases between. The CDR3 region has the DNA TGCGCCAGCAGCCAAGGACTGAATTATGGCTACACCTTC. This encodes CASSQGLNYGYTF.

V gene TRBV29-1 combines with J gene TRBJ2-7, with 7 bases matching TRBD2. The CDR3 runs to 13 residues. Germline-derived CDR1 and CDR2 are SQVTM and ANQGSEA. The ends lost 5 bases at V and 0 bases at J; junction bases unmatched: 4. As DNA, the CDR3 is TGCAGCGTTAGCGGGAAAGTCTCCTACGAGCAGTACTTC. The encoded protein is CSVSGKVSYEQYF.

The chain couples TRBV7-9 to TRBJ1-2, with TRBD1 identical over 8 bases. The CDR3 is 13 amino acids. V was pared by 8 bases and J by 4 bases, with 6 bases of the junction left unmatched. The V gene's germline CDR1 is SEHNR and CDR2 FQNEAQ (reference sequence). The CDR3 spells CASLQGEGYGYTF. The CDR3 DNA reads as TGTGCCAGCTTACAGGGGGAAGGCTATGGCTACACCTTC.

This chain uses TRBV28 with TRBJ2-7; D remains ambiguous. This CDR3 has 18 amino acids. Trimming cost V 4 bases and J 3 bases, with 25 bases left between them. The germline gives CDR1 MDHEN, CDR2 SYDVKM. CDR3 DNA: TGTGCCAGCAGTTCTTACTGGGCAGACCCTCCGACCATCTACGAGCAGTACTTC. It is translated as CASSSYWADPPTIYEQYF.

The DNA of the CDR3 is TGTGCCAGCAGCGTAACGGGGGAGATGAACACTGAAGCTTTCTTT. It yields the protein CASSVTGEMNTEAFF. J is TRBJ1-1 and V is TRBV9; D is perhaps TRBD1 (5 bases). The V gene lost 1 base and the J gene lost 0 bases, with 10 bases spanning the gap. Germline V CDR1 and CDR2: SGDLS, YYNGEE. The CDR3 is 15 residues long.